This T cell receptor (beta chain) was identified during a study of blood T cells in healthy people across ages (dated by TCRdb to between 2015 and 2016). Background for the entire study: Template switching captured roughly one uniquely barcoded TCR beta cDNA molecule per two T cells in model experiments. To avoid experimental bias, donors of different ages were randomly spread across the sequencing lanes. The study measured age-related changes in TCR beta repertoire diversity using deep sequencing normalized with unique cDNA molecular identifiers. The donors were divided into four age groups: young (average approximately 17 years), middle-aged (roughly 40), aged (about 60) and long-lived (roughly 88). For two donors (one aged 18 to 30 and one aged 80 or older), the study analyzed two additional independent replicas of 1 million unique cDNA reads from the same blood draw. Overall results and qualifications from the work: A strong correlation was found between observed TCR beta diversity and the percentage of naive T cells measured by flow cytometry. Observed TCR beta diversity per million T cells fell roughly linearly with age, and a significant reduction was already apparent by age about 38. Donor CMV infection status was unknown, potentially confounding age-related changes in expanded clonotypes. Compared with the aged group, the long-lived group had more naive CD4+ T cells, fewer expanded clones and increased TCR diversity, suggesting age selection. Total diversity estimates from one million sequenced T cells were considered lower bounds and underestimates. Conclusive comparison of naive and antigen-experienced compartments was prevented by the profiling of bulk unsorted PBMCs.

Receptors were amplified or captured by 5' RACE. The sequencing machine was an Illumina HiSeq 2500. A second PCR of about 6 to 12 cycles was performed with a sample-barcoded 5' primer and a J-beta primer mix. A unique molecular identifier was introduced onto each TCR beta cDNA molecule by a template-switch 5' adaptor carrying 12 random nucleotides. At least 3 million CDR3-containing paired-end reads were obtained from each sample. All of the RNA was converted into first-strand cDNA using the Mint cDNA synthesis kit, with a TRBC-specific oligonucleotide serving as the primer. All cDNA was treated with uracil-DNA glycosylase and then went through a first 18-cycle PCR with the universal primers M1SS and BC2_uni_R. As for the original processing: Each sample was normalized by randomly selecting 1 million high-quality reads, each carrying a distinct molecular identifier. Reads with shared molecular identifiers were discarded instead of being binned into consensus sequences. MiTCR, with a Q25 quality threshold and the strictest error-elimination algorithm, was used for CDR3 identification, clonotype clustering and error correction. A nonparametric unseen species model with Euler transformation was used to estimate lower-bound total TCR beta diversity. The raw public reads went through TCRdb reprocessing: fastp at Q25, MiXCR clone calling, in-frame beta chains kept. Rows merge per CDR3 protein into single entries with the most common DNA and genes. The V and J calls reflect TCRdb's pipeline rather than the authors' work. This sample lists 1.5 million or so distinct CDR3 sequences; approximately 39% were detected once. The biggest ten clones account for around 4% of the sample.

This clonotype has ten or more counts. Its cognate antigen has yet to be identified. No much larger clone is present one base from it, and per-base qualities are unavailable. The 40 or so donors, aged roughly 6 to 90 years, were systemically healthy Caucasian individuals from Russia. Approximately 10 milliliters of peripheral blood were collected from each donor into EDTA-treated Vacutainer tubes. Ficoll-Paque density-gradient centrifugation was used to isolate PBMCs, with at least 6 million per sample. Trizol reagent was used to extract total RNA from PBMCs, with at least 5.5 micrograms per sample. For every donor, flow cytometry on a PBMC aliquot measured the percentage of naive CD45RAhigh/CD27high T cells. The CDR3 starts with the cysteine, ends with the phenylalanine, and has 12 residues. Only the CDR3 DNA is retained, 36 bases long and in frame from the first base. The CDR1 and CDR2 encoded by the germline V gene (reference sequence) are SEHNR and FQNEAQ. Here V drops 5 bases and J drops 4 bases, and the junction holds 0 bases not matched to any gene.

The source material was blood. The rearranged chain carries TRBV7-9 and TRBJ1-2, and 8 bases in between align with TRBD1. This clonotype was sampled from a young woman in good health. The CDR3 has the sequence CASSGQGYGYTF. In nucleotide form, the sequence is TGTGCCAGCAGCGGACAGGGCTATGGCTACACCTTC.